The 5 T cell receptor beta chains presented below share a single source sample, sequenced in a study of blood T cell repertoires in COVID-19. The data were produced by immunoSEQ multiplex PCR, yet TCRdb's version contains in-frame clones alone and is incomplete. The table records roughly 150,000 clones, approximately 87% of them present only once. Sequencing input: peripheral blood. Every receptor here comes from a woman aged 70-85 years with COVID-19, enrolled during active disease.

This sequence joins TRBV28 and TRBJ2-3, with 11 bases fitting TRBD2. V shed 2 bases and J 1 base; nucleotides not matched to a gene: 8. This CDR3 comprises 18 residues. Germline V gene lookup returns CDR1 MDHEN and CDR2 SYDVKM. CDR3 DNA: TGTGCCAGCAGTTTAGCTACTAGCGGGGGATCGCGCACAGATACGCAGTATTTT. The encoded protein is CASSLATSGGSRTDTQYF.

J is TRBJ1-1 and V is TRBV3-1 (or the pseudogene TRBV3-2); D is unclear. Deletions cut 4 bases from V and 4 bases from J, with 4 bases between. CDR1 and CDR2 (germline): LGHDT, YNNKEL (reference sequence). The CDR3 has 11 amino acids. This chain's CDR3 is CASSPGTEAFF. In nucleotides, the CDR3 is TGTGCCAGCAGCCCGGGCACTGAAGCTTTCTTT.

The chain is built from TRBV7-9 and TRBJ2-5; no clear D gene. Germline-derived CDR1 and CDR2 are SEHNR and FQNEAQ (reference sequence). Trimming took 5 bases from V and 7 from J, leaving 14 bases between them. This CDR3 comprises 13 residues. As DNA, the CDR3 is TGTGCCAGCAGCCCTTCCCCGTATGTGACCCAGTACTTC. This codes for CASSPSPYVTQYF.

The sample holds a few counts of this clone. At one end the junction does not follow the germline gene, possibly because of a read error. The V call is TRBV14, the J call TRBJ1-1, with D possibly being TRBD1 (5 bases). The V gene's germline CDR1 is SGHDN and CDR2 FVKESK. The CDR3 is 13 residues long. CDR3 bases: TGTGCCAGCAGACAAGGGCAAGGGGTTGAGGCTTTCTTT. Translating it yields CASRQGQGVEAFF.

The chain links TRBV29-1 to TRBJ2-7; D gene uncertain. The CDR3 sequence is 12 residues long. The germline V gene encodes CDR1 SQVTM and CDR2 ANQGSEA. The germline V and J ends were trimmed by 1 base and 2 bases, with 6 bases remaining between them. The CDR3 DNA follows: TGCAGCGTTGAAGGTAGTACCTACGAGCAGTACTTC. The encoded protein is CSVEGSTYEQYF.